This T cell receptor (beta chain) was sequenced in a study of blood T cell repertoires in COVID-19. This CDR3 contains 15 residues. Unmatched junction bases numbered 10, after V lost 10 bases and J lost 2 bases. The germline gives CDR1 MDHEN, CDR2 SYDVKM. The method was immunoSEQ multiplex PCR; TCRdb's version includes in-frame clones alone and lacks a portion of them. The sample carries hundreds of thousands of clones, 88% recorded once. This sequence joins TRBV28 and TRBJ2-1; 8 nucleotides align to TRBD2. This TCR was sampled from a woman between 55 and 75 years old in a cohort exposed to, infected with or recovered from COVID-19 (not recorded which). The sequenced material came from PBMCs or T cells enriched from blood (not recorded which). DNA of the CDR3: TGTGCCACCACACGGGCGGGAGGCCCCTACAATGAGCAGTTCTTC. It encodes CATTRAGGPYNEQFF.